Included here is one T cell receptor (beta chain) sequence, with context. The data were obtained in a study of blood T cell repertoires in COVID-19. Study-wide background: The United States, Italy and Spain were the sources of the acute and convalescent COVID-19 samples.

Original data processing: Amplification of reference gene primers was used by the study to estimate nucleated cell counts. The method was immunoSEQ multiplex PCR; TCRdb's version includes in-frame clones alone and lacks a portion of them. V and J calls and clone size are those listed in that table; D and trimming were worked out from the DNA. This table has some 70,000 clones, approximately 86% appearing once. Sequenced material: peripheral blood. This sequence originates from a woman aged 55 to 70 with acute or convalescent COVID-19.

CDR3: CAWSLGADNSPLHF. DNA of the CDR3: TGTGCCTGGAGTTTGGGGGCCGATAATTCACCCCTCCACTTT. This sequence joins TRBV30 and TRBJ1-6; maybe TRBD1 (6 bases). CDR3 length: 14 residues. The V gene's germline CDR1 is GTSNPN and CDR2 SVGIG (reference sequence). Trimming pared 2 bases from V and 5 bases from J, leaving 10 bases between.